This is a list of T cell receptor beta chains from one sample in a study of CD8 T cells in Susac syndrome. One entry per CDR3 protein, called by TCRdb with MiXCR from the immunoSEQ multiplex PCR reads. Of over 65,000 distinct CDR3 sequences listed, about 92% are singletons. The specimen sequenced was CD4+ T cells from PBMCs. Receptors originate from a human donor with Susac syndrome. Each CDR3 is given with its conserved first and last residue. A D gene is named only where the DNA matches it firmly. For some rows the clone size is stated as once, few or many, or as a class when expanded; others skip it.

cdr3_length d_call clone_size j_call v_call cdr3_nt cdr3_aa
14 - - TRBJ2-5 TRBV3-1 TGTGCCAGCAGCCAAAGGGGGACTCAAGAGACCCAGTACTTC CASSQRGTQETQYF
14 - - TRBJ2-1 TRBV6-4 TGTGCCAGCAGTGAGAGATCTGACTACAATGAGCAGTTCTTC CASSERSDYNEQFF
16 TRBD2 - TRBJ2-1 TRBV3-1 TGTGCCAGCAGCCCTCCGACTAGCGGGGGGGCCAGAGAGCAGTTCTTC CASSPPTSGGAREQFF
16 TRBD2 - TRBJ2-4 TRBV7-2 TGTGCCAGCAGCTTTAGCGGGGGCTTAGCCAAAAACATTCAGTACTTC CASSFSGGLAKNIQYF
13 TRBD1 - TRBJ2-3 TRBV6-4 TGTGCCAGCAGTGAGGACAGGGGAGATACGCAGTATTTT CASSEDRGDTQYF
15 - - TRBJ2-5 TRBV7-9 TGTGCCAGCAGCTTACGATCCGGACAGAAAGAGACCCAGTACTTC CASSLRSGQKETQYF
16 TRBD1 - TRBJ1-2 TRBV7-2 TGTGCCAGCAGCCCACCCGGGACAGGGCGTAGCGGAGGCTACACCTTC CASSPPGTGRSGGYTF
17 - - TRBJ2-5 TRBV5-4 TGTGCCAGCAGCTCCCTATGGAACCGTGACCTCCAAGAGACCCAGTACTTC CASSSLWNRDLQETQYF
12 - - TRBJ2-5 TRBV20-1 TGCAGTGCTGGGGGCGGGTTGGAGACCCAGTACTTC CSAGGGLETQYF
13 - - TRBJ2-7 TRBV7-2 TGTGCCAGCAGCTTTGAGGTCCCCTACGAGCAGTACTTC CASSFEVPYEQYF
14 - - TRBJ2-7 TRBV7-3 TGTGCCAGCAGTCTTAGCGGAGGCCCCTACGAGCAGTACTTC CASSLSGGPYEQYF
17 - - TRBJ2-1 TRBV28 TGTGCCAGCAGTTCAGGGACAGCGGGTTTTGTGGTCGATGAGCAGTTCTTC CASSSGTAGFVVDEQFF
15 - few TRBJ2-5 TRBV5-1 TGCGCCAGCAGCTGGGGGGGACAATTTCAAGAGACCCAGTACTTC CASSWGGQFQETQYF
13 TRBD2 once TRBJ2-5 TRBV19 TGTGCCAGTAGGCTAGCGGGAGGCGAGACCCAGTACTTC CASRLAGGETQYF
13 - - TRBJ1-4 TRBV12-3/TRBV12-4 TGTGCCAGCAGGTCTTCCCCTAATGAAAAACTGTTTTTT CASRSSPNEKLFF
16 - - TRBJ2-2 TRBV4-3 TGCGCCAGCAGCCGTATTGGGCGGGAGAACACCGGGGAGCTGTTTTTT CASSRIGRENTGELFF
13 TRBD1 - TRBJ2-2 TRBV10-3 TGTGCCATCAGGGGACAGGGGAACGGGGAGCTGTTTTTT CAIRGQGNGELFF
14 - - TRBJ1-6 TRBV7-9 TGTGCCAGCAGCCCTAGCTCCTATAATTCACCCCTCCACTTT CASSPSSYNSPLHF
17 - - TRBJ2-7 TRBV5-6 TGTGCCAGCAGCTTGGATAGGGGGACCCTTAGCTCCTACGAGCAGTACTTC CASSLDRGTLSSYEQYF
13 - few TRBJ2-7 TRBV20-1 TGCAGTGCCCCCGCCGGGGCTAGGTACGAGCAGTACTTC CSAPAGARYEQYF
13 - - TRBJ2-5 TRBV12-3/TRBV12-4 TGTGCCAGCAGCGACTCACGCCAAGAGACCCAGTACTTC CASSDSRQETQYF
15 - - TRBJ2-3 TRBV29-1 TGCAGCTTCCGGACATGGGGCAGAAGCACAGATACGCAGTATTTT CSFRTWGRSTDTQYF
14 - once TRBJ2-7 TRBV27 TGTGCCAGCGCCGGCCGGTTCCTGCTAAGCGAGCAGTACTTC CASAGRFLLSEQYF
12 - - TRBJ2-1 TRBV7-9 TGTGCCAGCAGCCCATCAGGTGGTGAGCAGTTCTTC CASSPSGGEQFF
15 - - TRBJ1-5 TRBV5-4 TGTGCCAGCAGCCCCGGGGTAGGGAGCAATCAGCCCCAGCATTTT CASSPGVGSNQPQHF
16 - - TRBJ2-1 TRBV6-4 TGTGCCAGCAGTGACTCAACTCAAAGCTCCTACAATGAGCAGTTCTTC CASSDSTQSSYNEQFF
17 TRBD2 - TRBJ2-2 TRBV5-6 TGTGCCAGCAGCTGGATGACTAGCGGGACGCTCACCGGGGAGCTGTTTTTT CASSWMTSGTLTGELFF
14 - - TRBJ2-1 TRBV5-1 TGCGCCAGCAGCTTGGTGTTAGCGGTTAATGAGCAGTTCTTC CASSLVLAVNEQFF
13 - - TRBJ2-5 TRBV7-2 TGTGCCAGCAGCATCGACAGATTAGAGACCCAGTACTTC CASSIDRLETQYF
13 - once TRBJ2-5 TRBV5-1 TGCGCCAGCAGTGGGGCTACCCAAGAGACCCAGTACTTC CASSGATQETQYF
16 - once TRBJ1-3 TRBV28 TGTGCCAGCAGCCCCAGACTCATTGGGGGACAAAGCACCATATATTTT CASSPRLIGGQSTIYF
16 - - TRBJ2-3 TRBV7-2 TGTGCCAGCAGCTCAGTCCCGGGGGCAAGAGGAGATACGCAGTATTTT CASSSVPGARGDTQYF
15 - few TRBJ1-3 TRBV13 TGTGCCAGCAGCTTGGACAGTTCCTCTGGAAACACCATATATTTT CASSLDSSSGNTIYF
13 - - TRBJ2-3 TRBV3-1 TGTGCCAGCAGCCAAGATCTTTGGGGTACGCAGTATTTT CASSQDLWGTQYF
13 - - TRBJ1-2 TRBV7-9 TGTGCCAGCAGTTCGACAGACCTTAGGGGCTACACCTTC CASSSTDLRGYTF
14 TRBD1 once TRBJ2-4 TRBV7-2 TGTGCCAGCAGCTCGACAGGGGGCCGGAACATTCAGTACTTC CASSSTGGRNIQYF
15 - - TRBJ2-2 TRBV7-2 TGTGCCAGCAGCTTAGCGTACCGCGGGGAAGGGGAGCTGTTTTTT CASSLAYRGEGELFF
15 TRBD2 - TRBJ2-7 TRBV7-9 TGTGCCAGCAGCCCCGGACTAGCGGTTTCCTACGAGCAGTACTTC CASSPGLAVSYEQYF
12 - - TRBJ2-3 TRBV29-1 TGCAGCGTTGAACCTGGATCAGATACGCAGTATTTT CSVEPGSDTQYF
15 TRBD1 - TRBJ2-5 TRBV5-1 TGCGCCAGCAGCTTTTTAGAACAGGGGAAAGAGACCCAGTACTTC CASSFLEQGKETQYF
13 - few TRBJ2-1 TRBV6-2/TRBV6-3 TGTGCCAGCAGTCTGACAGCATACAATGAGCAGTTCTTC CASSLTAYNEQFF
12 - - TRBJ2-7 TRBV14 TGTGCCAGCAGCGCCACAGGCTACGAGCAGTACTTC CASSATGYEQYF
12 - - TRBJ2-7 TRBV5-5 TGTGCCAGCAGCCTCGGTTACCACGAGCAGTACTTC CASSLGYHEQYF
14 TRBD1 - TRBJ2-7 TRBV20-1 TGCAGTGCTAGAGTTGCGGACAGGGGCTACGAGCAGTACTTC CSARVADRGYEQYF
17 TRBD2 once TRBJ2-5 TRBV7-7 TGTGCCAGCAGCTTAGGGACTAGCGGGGGGGCCCGAGAGACCCAGTACTTC CASSLGTSGGARETQYF
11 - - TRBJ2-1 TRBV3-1 TGTGCCAGCAGCCCAAGCGTTGAGCAGTTCTTC CASSPSVEQFF
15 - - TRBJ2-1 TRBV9 TGTGCCAGCAGCGTAGAGGGTGCCAGGGTAAGCGAGCAGTTCTTC CASSVEGARVSEQFF
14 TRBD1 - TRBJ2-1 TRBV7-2 TGTGCCAGCAGCCGAACAGGGGGTCCAAATGAGCAGTTCTTC CASSRTGGPNEQFF
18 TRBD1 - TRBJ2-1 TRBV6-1 TGTGCCAGCAGTCCTGGGACAGGGGTGATTAGCTCCTACAATGAGCAGTTCTTC CASSPGTGVISSYNEQFF
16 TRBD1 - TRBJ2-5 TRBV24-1 TGTGCCACCAGTGATGAGGGACAGGGTGTTGGAGAGACCCAGTACTTC CATSDEGQGVGETQYF
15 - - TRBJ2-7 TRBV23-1 TGCGCCAGCAGTCAATCGGTCAGGGCTCGGGACGAGCAGTACTTC CASSQSVRARDEQYF